This T cell receptor (beta chain) was profiled in a study of neoadjuvant nivolumab and ipilimumab in lung cancer. General study results and limits: Resected-tumor TCR richness correlated positively with pretherapy blood richness. Only two of four nivolumab-treated tumors gained richness and clonality by surgery.

Produced via immunoSEQ multiplex PCR; TCRdb's table is partial and in-frame only. Among more than 10,000 clones listed, roughly 75% were seen once. As to this clone: Its cognate antigen is unknown.

The TCR comes from an adult with non-small cell lung cancer. The input for sequencing was peripheral blood, taken after neoadjuvant nivolumab, alone or with ipilimumab, at or shortly before surgery.

Here the CDR3 reads CASSLGTFLDRAFF. The CDR3 region has the DNA TGTGCCAGCAGCTTGGGGACATTCTTGGATCGAGCTTTCTTT. The rearrangement uses TRBV11-3 and TRBJ1-1, with D maybe TRBD1 (6 bases). V was shortened by 3 bases and J by 10 bases, with 18 bases between the two germline ends. This CDR3 contains 14 residues. The germline gives CDR1 SGHNT, CDR2 YENEEA.